These 30 T cell receptor beta chains were all obtained from the same sample, sequenced in a study of T-cell reconstitution after alpha-beta-depleted transplantation in children. Unique molecular identifiers were built into the TCRbeta library. TCRdb called the PCR reads again in MiXCR, with one record for every CDR3 protein. The table includes more than 85,000 distinct CDR3 sequences, around 7% detected once. The sequenced sample was PBMCs, obtained before TCRalphabeta/CD19-depleted stem cell transplant. The receptor set was obtained from a boy between 2 and 10 years old with acute lymphoblastic leukemia, due to receive a stem cell transplant.

The DNA of the CDR3 is TGTGCCAGCAGCCCTGGGGGTATTACAGGGGATAGCAATCAGCCCCAGCATTTT. Translated, it gives CASSPGGITGDSNQPQHF. The chain couples TRBV6-2 or TRBV6-3 to TRBJ1-5; 7 bases match TRBD1. V was clipped by 6 bases and J by 0 bases; unmatched bases: 14. The CDR3 is 18 amino acids. Germline V gene sequence: CDR1 MNHEY, CDR2 SVGEGT.

Only a few counts were recorded for this clonotype. The chain combines TRBV20-1 with TRBJ1-1, with D uncertain. Germline V gives CDR1 DFQATT, CDR2 SNEGSKA (reference sequence). This CDR3 has 13 residues. The V end was cut by 3 bases, the J end by 1 base, with 9 bases between. The CDR3 DNA reads as TGCAGTGCTAGCAGTCCGGGGAACACTGAAGCTTTCTTT. Encoded protein: CSASSPGNTEAFF.

This clonotype was counted a few times. The V call is TRBV20-1, the J call TRBJ2-2, with no clear D. V lost 6 bases to trimming and J lost 0 bases, with 11 bases between them. The CDR3 is 14 amino acids. Per the germline V gene, CDR1 is DFQATT and CDR2 is SNEGSKA (reference sequence). CDR3 bases: TGCAGTGCCGCGGTAGTCGCGAACACCGGGGAGCTGTTTTTT. Translation: CSAAVVANTGELFF.

The sample holds many counts of this clonotype. V usage is TRBV11-2 and J usage is TRBJ2-3, with 9 positions matching TRBD1. This CDR3 comprises 15 residues. With V trimmed by 5 bases and J by 4 bases, 7 bases remained unmatched. CDR1 is SGHAT and CDR2 is FQNNGV in the germline V gene. CDR3 in DNA: TGTGCCAGCAGCGACCGGGACAGGGCAGCAGATACGCAGTATTTT. Amino acid sequence: CASSDRDRAADTQYF.

The rearrangement links TRBV11-2 to TRBJ1-1; 7 bases line up with TRBD1. V shed 5 bases and J 1 base; nucleotides not matched to a gene: 10. Germline loops: CDR1 SGHAT, CDR2 FQNNGV. CDR3 length: 16 residues. CDR3 protein: CASSGNRGPSNTEAFF. CDR3 sequence (DNA): TGTGCCAGCAGCGGAAACAGGGGTCCCTCGAACACTGAAGCTTTCTTT.

Many counts were recorded for this clonotype. The chain joins TRBV9 to TRBJ2-3; no definite D call. CDR1 is SGDLS and CDR2 is YYNGEE in the germline V gene. V lost 0 bases to trimming and J lost 10 bases, with 15 bases between them. This CDR3 spans 14 amino acids. As DNA, the CDR3 is TGTGCCAGCAGCGTAGGGGGTACCGGATCTCCGCAGTATTTT. This codes for CASSVGGTGSPQYF. The variable domain in full, completed from reference TRBV9 and TRBJ2-3, reads DSGVTQTPKHLITATGQRVTLRCSPRSGDLSVYWYQQSLDQGLQFLIQYYNGEERAKGNILERFSAQQFPDLHSELNLSSLELGDSALYFCASSVGGTGSPQYFGPGTRLTVL.

This clonotype was seen repeatedly, ten times or more. The chain combines TRBV5-1 with TRBJ2-2, with 8 bases lining up with TRBD2. Trimming removed 2 bases from V and 3 bases from J; junction bases left unmatched: 6. Per germline, CDR1 SGHRS and CDR2 YFSETQ. The CDR3 runs to 16 residues. In DNA, the CDR3 is TGCGCCAGCAGCTTTCCGGGGGGACTAGACACCGGGGAGCTGTTTTTT. Translating gives CASSFPGGLDTGELFF.

This clonotype was seen more than once but under ten times. The chain has TRBV9 and TRBJ2-1; no firm D call. Germline loops: CDR1 SGDLS, CDR2 YYNGEE. V was pared by 4 bases and J by 7 bases, with 9 bases between. The CDR3 length is 12 residues. As DNA, the CDR3 is TGTGCCAGCAGCCCCGACTGGAATGAGCAGTTCTTC. It codes for CASSPDWNEQFF.

The sample holds many counts of this clonotype. The chain uses TRBV12-3 or TRBV12-4 and TRBJ2-5; TRBD1 is a possible D gene (5 bases). The V end lost 3 bases, the J end lost 4 bases, and 12 bases lay between the germline ends. CDR3 length equals 14 residues. The CDR3 loop is CASSFTGLRETQYF. CDR3 nucleotide sequence: TGTGCCAGCAGTTTCACAGGCCTCCGAGAGACCCAGTACTTC.

This chain links TRBV5-1 with TRBJ2-1, with 15 bases aligning to TRBD2. The V segment lost 0 bases and the J segment 0 bases; nucleotides outside the gene matches: 7. Per the germline V gene, CDR1 is SGHRS and CDR2 is YFSETQ. This CDR3 has 20 residues. CDR3 in DNA: TGCGCCAGCAGCTTGGAGGGGGGACTAGCGGGGGGACGCTCCTACAATGAGCAGTTCTTC. Translating it yields CASSLEGGLAGGRSYNEQFF.

This clonotype was detected only a few times. The chain has TRBV20-1 and TRBJ2-5; D is possibly TRBD1 or TRBD2 (6 bases each). The CDR3 spans 14 residues. Deletions cut 6 bases from V and 1 base from J, with 15 bases between. Germline V CDR1 and CDR2: DFQATT, SNEGSKA (reference sequence). As DNA, the CDR3 is TGCAGTGCCCGGAGGGGGGTCCCCCAAGAGACCCAGTACTTC. Encoded protein: CSARRGVPQETQYF.

V usage is TRBV6-1 and J usage is TRBJ2-3; 14 bases fit TRBD2. The CDR3 is made up of 18 amino acids. Germline CDR1 and CDR2: MNHNS and SASEGT. V lost 3 bases and J lost 4; bases outside the gene matches: 9. CDR3: CASSDSGTSGRYPDTQYF. The DNA of the CDR3 is TGTGCCAGCAGTGATTCTGGGACTAGCGGGAGATATCCAGATACGCAGTATTTT.

This clonotype was recorded a few times. The V call is TRBV15, the J call TRBJ2-7; the match to TRBD2 covers 8 bases. The CDR3 totals 15 residues. Per the germline V gene, CDR1 is LNHNV and CDR2 is YYDKDF (reference sequence). V shed 5 bases and J 3 bases; nucleotides not matched to a gene: 9. This CDR3 reads CATSSIPGTSYEQYF. CDR3 nucleotides: TGTGCCACCAGCTCGATCCCCGGGACTAGCTACGAGCAGTACTTC.

This clonotype was picked up many times. CDR3 bases: TGTGCCAGCAGCGTAGCGATCCGCTTTGGCAGCACAGATACGCAGTATTTT. Protein: CASSVAIRFGSTDTQYF. V and J are TRBV9 and TRBJ2-3, with no clear D. The V end lost 0 bases, the J end lost 0 bases, and 14 bases lay between the germline ends. CDR3 length equals 17 residues. Germline CDR1 is SGDLS and CDR2 is YYNGEE.

This clonotype was recorded at least ten times. This chain joins TRBV5-1 and TRBJ1-6; D not resolved. CDR1 SGHRS and CDR2 YFSETQ come from the germline V gene. CDR3 length equals 16 residues. V was trimmed by 5 bases and J by 8 bases, leaving 20 bases between them. CDR3: CASSWNGPTWDSPLHF. The DNA for the CDR3 is TGCGCCAGCAGTTGGAACGGGCCCACCTGGGATTCACCCCTCCACTTT.

The chain employs TRBV6-2 or TRBV6-3 and TRBJ2-5; D uncertain. Trimming cost V 8 bases and J 5 bases, with 15 bases left between them. In germline, CDR1 is MNHEY, CDR2 SVGEGT. The CDR3 contains 13 residues. CDR3: CASRTRVGETQYF. The CDR3 coding sequence is TGTGCCAGCCGTACGAGAGTTGGGGAGACCCAGTACTTC.

Only a few counts were recorded for this clonotype. The chain uses TRBV10-3 and TRBJ2-1, with D possibly TRBD2 on 6 matching bases. The germline CDR1 and CDR2 sequences are ENHRY and SYGVKD. Deletions cut 11 bases from V and 0 bases from J, with 20 bases between. The CDR3 runs 16 residues. The CDR3 DNA reads TGTGCCGCCCAGGGACTGCGCAGAAGCTCCTACAATGAGCAGTTCTTC. This encodes CAAQGLRRSSYNEQFF.

The table lists this clonotype with many counts. CDR3 coding DNA: TGCGCCAGCAGCTTAGGGACGGAGTATGGCTACACCTTC. This sequence encodes CASSLGTEYGYTF. The gene calls are TRBV5-1 and TRBJ1-2, with D possibly being TRBD1 (5 bases). The V gene's germline CDR1 is SGHRS and CDR2 YFSETQ. This CDR3 is built from 13 residues. The ends were cut back, 2 bases at V and 5 bases at J, with 10 bases in the middle.

In its sample, this clonotype was seen a few times. The chain joins TRBV12-3 or TRBV12-4 to TRBJ2-7, with D possibly TRBD1 on 5 matching bases. Trimming pared 6 bases from V and 5 bases from J, leaving 8 bases between. CDR3 length: 11 amino acids. The CDR3 DNA follows: TGTGCCAGCAGGGGGCGACACGAGCAGTACTTC. Protein product: CASRGRHEQYF.

This clonotype has a count of ten or more. The chain couples TRBV4-2 to TRBJ1-2; 9 bases match TRBD1. This CDR3 is 14 amino acids long. Germline V gene sequence: CDR1 LGHNA, CDR2 YNFKEQ. The J segment lost 4 bases and the V segment lost 5 bases, leaving 5 bases of the junction unmatched. The CDR3 protein is CASSWTGEGYGYTF. The CDR3 coding sequence is TGTGCCAGCAGCTGGACAGGGGAGGGCTATGGCTACACCTTC.

This clonotype has ten or more counts. The chain is built from TRBV6-2 or TRBV6-3 and TRBJ2-2; TRBD2 agrees at 8 bases. The CDR3 sequence is 16 residues long. Germline values: CDR1 MNHEY, CDR2 SVGEGT. Trimming cost V 5 bases and J 5 bases; bases outside gene matches: 10. The CDR3 loop is CASSPFGLAGTGELFF. The DNA for the CDR3 is TGTGCCAGCAGTCCATTCGGACTAGCCGGGACCGGGGAGCTGTTTTTT.

The gene calls are TRBV3-1 and TRBJ1-2; 10 bases line up with TRBD1. The germline V gene has CDR1 LGHDT and CDR2 YNNKEL (reference sequence). J lost 8 bases, V lost 11 bases, and 20 bases had no gene match. The CDR3 loop spans 16 amino acids. The CDR3 bases are TGTGCCTGCTCCCCGCGACAGGGGGCTCCCCATTTGGGCTACACCTTC. Protein sequence: CACSPRQGAPHLGYTF.

This clonotype has at least ten counts. The CDR3 nucleotides read TGCAGTGCTAGTCGGACTAGCGGCGCCTACGAGCAGTACTTC. Translating it yields CSASRTSGAYEQYF. This rearrangement joins TRBV20-1 to TRBJ2-7, with TRBD2 matching over 10 bases. This CDR3 spans 14 amino acids. J was trimmed by 2 bases and V by 3 bases; bases with no gene match: 4. CDR1 and CDR2 from the germline V gene are DFQATT and SNEGSKA (reference sequence).

This clonotype has a count of ten or more. CDR3 DNA: TGCGCCAGCAGCCGCCTCATCACAGATACGCAGTATTTT. This sequence encodes CASSRLITDTQYF. The gene calls are TRBV4-3 and TRBJ2-3; D not certain. Germline assignment: CDR1 LGHNA and CDR2 YSLEER. CDR3 size: 13 residues. Trimming stripped 4 bases from V and 2 bases from J, with 7 bases between.

This clonotype showed up many times. The chain uses TRBV29-1 and TRBJ2-3; 9 bases are a match to TRBD1. The CDR3 contains 16 residues. Trimming took 7 bases from V and 0 from J; bases not matched to a gene: 11. CDR1 SQVTM and CDR2 ANQGSEA come from the germline V gene. Here the CDR3 reads CSAKGSGQGSTDTQYF. CDR3 DNA: TGCAGCGCCAAAGGTTCGGGACAGGGCAGCACAGATACGCAGTATTTT.

This clonotype has more than one count but fewer than ten. The chain uses TRBV18 and TRBJ2-7, with a tentative D call TRBD2 (7 bases). Germline V gene data show CDR1 as KGHSH and CDR2 as LQKENI. CDR3 size: 15 residues. With 2 bases removed from V and 2 bases from J, the gap between germline ends came to 13 bases. The CDR3 DNA follows: TGTGCCAGCTCACCAACGGACGGGGGGCCCTACGAGCAGTACTTC. Its protein is CASSPTDGGPYEQYF. The whole variable domain, remainder taken from reference TRBV18 and TRBJ2-7, is NAGVMQNPRHLVRRRGQEARLRCSPMKGHSHVYWYRQLPEEGLKFMVYLQKENIIDESGMPKERFSAEFPKEGPSILRIQQVVRGDSAAYFCASSPTDGGPYEQYFGPGTRLTVT.

This clonotype was counted ten times or more. CDR3 in amino acids: CASSEDRYGYTF. The DNA for the CDR3 is TGTGCCAGCAGTGAAGATCGCTATGGCTACACCTTC. The chain couples TRBV2 to TRBJ1-2; unclear D gene. The CDR3 runs to 12 residues. V was trimmed by 1 base and J by 4 bases, leaving 4 bases between them. The V gene's germline CDR1 is SNHLY and CDR2 FYNNEI.

The sample holds many counts of this clonotype. This chain joins TRBV5-1 and TRBJ1-6; maybe TRBD1 (5 bases). The germline V gene encodes CDR1 SGHRS and CDR2 YFSETQ. The CDR3 spans 12 residues. With 4 bases removed from V and 12 bases from J, the gap between germline ends came to 11 bases. This CDR3 reads CASSPEGKPLHF. DNA for the CDR3: TGCGCCAGCAGCCCTGAGGGGAAACCCCTCCACTTT.

This clonotype was counted ten times or more. The chain uses TRBV7-9 and TRBJ2-3, with D possibly being TRBD2 (6 bases). The germline V gene has CDR1 SEHNR and CDR2 FQNEAQ (reference sequence). CDR3 length: 15 amino acids. The V end was cut by 3 bases, the J end by 2 bases, with 12 bases between. DNA of the CDR3: TGTGCCAGCAGCTTCGGGGGAGGAGACACAGATACGCAGTATTTT. This codes for CASSFGGGDTDTQYF.

The J gene is TRBJ2-1, the V gene TRBV12-3 or TRBV12-4; no clear D gene. The CDR3 has 16 residues. Trimming removed 4 bases from V and 6 bases from J, with 19 bases in between. The chain's CDR3 is CASSYPARVLGNEQFF. CDR3 sequence (DNA): TGTGCCAGCAGTTATCCGGCTAGGGTTTTGGGCAATGAGCAGTTCTTC.